Each of the 5 T cell receptor beta chains below was sequenced from the same sample in a study of shared clonotypes between healthy human individuals. The repertoire was sequenced with immunoSEQ multiplex PCR; TCRdb's copy has only in-frame clones and lacks some. This table has hundreds of thousands of clones, 90% to 97% appearing once. Sequencing was performed on naive CD4+ T cells sorted from blood. Regarding subset: CD45RA+ positively selected. These TCRs come from a woman aged 30 to 39 in good health.

The rearrangement links TRBV11-2 to TRBJ1-2; 7 nucleotides line up with TRBD1. Germline trimming cut 2 bases from V and 13 bases from J; bases unmatched to any gene: 10. Germline V gene data show CDR1 as SGHAT and CDR2 as FQNNGV. This CDR3 is 13 amino acids long. The CDR3 reads CASSLHRGLDFTF. CDR3 DNA: TGTGCCAGCAGCTTACACAGGGGTTTGGATTTCACCTTC.

The genes are TRBV16 and TRBJ2-7, with 7 bases that match TRBD1. This CDR3 is 17 amino acids long. Germline V gene lookup returns CDR1 KGHSY and CDR2 FQNENV. J lost 5 bases, V lost 2 bases, and 15 bases had no gene match. CDR3: CASSQILKTGSHNEQYF. Here the CDR3 DNA reads TGTGCCAGCAGCCAAATCTTAAAGACAGGGTCCCACAACGAGCAGTACTTC.

This clone occurred once. The chain is built from TRBV19 and TRBJ2-6; D remains ambiguous. Deletions cut 5 bases from V and 2 bases from J, with 16 bases between. This CDR3 is built from 17 residues. The germline gives CDR1 LNHDA, CDR2 SQIVND (reference sequence). In nucleotides, the CDR3 is TGTGCCAGTAGTGCCAAAACAGACAATCCTGGGGCCAACGTCCTGACTTTC. Translation: CASSAKTDNPGANVLTF.

The chain has TRBV19 and TRBJ2-1; the D gene could be TRBD1 or TRBD2 (6 bases each). V was pared by 3 bases and J by 4 bases, with 25 bases between. Germline V lookup: CDR1 LNHDA, CDR2 SQIVND (reference sequence). The CDR3 is made up of 19 amino acids. The CDR3 DNA reads as TGTGCCAGTAGTATCGGATGGCTGTATCGGCGGGGACAATACAATGAGCAGTTCTTC. As protein: CASSIGWLYRRGQYNEQFF.

The rearrangement uses TRBV2 and TRBJ2-7; D may be TRBD2 (5 bases). Trimming shortened V by 8 bases and J by 3 bases, and 14 bases separated the two germline ends. CDR3 length equals 13 residues. CDR1 and CDR2 from the germline V gene are SNHLY and FYNNEI. DNA for the CDR3: TGTGCCAGCGCGAACTGGGCGGGCTACGAGCAGTACTTC. Translation gives CASANWAGYEQYF. Combining the CDR3 with reference TRBV2 and TRBJ2-7 gives the whole variable domain EPEVTQTPSHQVTQMGQEVILRCVPISNHLYFYWYRQILGQKVEFLVSFYNNEISEKSEIFDDQFSVERPDGSNFTLKIRSTKLEDSAMYFCASANWAGYEQYFGPGTRLTVT.